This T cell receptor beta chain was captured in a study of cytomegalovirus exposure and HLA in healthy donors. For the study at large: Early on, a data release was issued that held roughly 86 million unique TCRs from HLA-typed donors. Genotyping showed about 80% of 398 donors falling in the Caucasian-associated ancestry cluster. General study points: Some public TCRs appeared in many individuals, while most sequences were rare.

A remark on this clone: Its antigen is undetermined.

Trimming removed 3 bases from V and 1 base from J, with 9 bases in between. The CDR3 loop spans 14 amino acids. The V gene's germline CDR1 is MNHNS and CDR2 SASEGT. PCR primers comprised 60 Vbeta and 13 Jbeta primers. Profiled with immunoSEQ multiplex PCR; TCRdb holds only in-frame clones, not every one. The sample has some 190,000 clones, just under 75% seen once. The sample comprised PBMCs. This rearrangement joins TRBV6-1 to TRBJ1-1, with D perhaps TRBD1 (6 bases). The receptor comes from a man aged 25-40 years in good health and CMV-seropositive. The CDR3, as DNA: TGTGCCAGCAGTGATACAGGGACGAACACTGAAGCTTTCTTT. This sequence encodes CASSDTGTNTEAFF.